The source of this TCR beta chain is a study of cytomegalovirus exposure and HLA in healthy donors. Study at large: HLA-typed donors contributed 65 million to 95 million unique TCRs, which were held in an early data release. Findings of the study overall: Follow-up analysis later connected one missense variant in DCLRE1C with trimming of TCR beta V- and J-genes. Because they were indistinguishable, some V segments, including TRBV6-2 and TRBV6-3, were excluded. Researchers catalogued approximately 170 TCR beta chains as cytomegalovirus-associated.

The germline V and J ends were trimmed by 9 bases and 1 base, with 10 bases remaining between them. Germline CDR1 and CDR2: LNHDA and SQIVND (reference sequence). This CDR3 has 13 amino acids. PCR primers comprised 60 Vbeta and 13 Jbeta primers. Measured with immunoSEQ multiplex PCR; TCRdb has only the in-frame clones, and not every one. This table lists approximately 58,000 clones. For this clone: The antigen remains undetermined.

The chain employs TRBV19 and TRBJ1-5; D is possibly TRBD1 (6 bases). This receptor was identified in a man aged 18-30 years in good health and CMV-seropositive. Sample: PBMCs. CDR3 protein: CASAQGSNQPQHF. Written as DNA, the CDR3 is TGTGCCAGCGCACAGGGAAGCAATCAGCCCCAGCATTTT.